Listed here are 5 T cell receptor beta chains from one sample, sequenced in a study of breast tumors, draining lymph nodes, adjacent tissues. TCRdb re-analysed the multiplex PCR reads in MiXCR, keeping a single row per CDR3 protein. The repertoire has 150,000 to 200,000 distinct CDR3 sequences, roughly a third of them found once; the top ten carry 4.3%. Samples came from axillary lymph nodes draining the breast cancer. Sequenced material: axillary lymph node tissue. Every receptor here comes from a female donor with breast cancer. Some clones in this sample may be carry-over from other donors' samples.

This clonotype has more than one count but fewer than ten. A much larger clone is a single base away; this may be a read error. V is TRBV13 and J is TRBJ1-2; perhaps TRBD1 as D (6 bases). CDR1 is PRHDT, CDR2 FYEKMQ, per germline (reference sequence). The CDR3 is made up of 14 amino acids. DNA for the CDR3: TGTGCCAGCAGCGCGAGGGACAAGCTGTATGGCTACGCCTTC. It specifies CASSARDKLYGYAF.

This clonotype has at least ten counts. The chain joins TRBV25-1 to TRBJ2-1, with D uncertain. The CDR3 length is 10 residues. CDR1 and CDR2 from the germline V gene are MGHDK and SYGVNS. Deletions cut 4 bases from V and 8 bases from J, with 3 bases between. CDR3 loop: CASSGHEQFF. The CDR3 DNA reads TGTGCCAGCAGTGGGCATGAGCAGTTCTTC.

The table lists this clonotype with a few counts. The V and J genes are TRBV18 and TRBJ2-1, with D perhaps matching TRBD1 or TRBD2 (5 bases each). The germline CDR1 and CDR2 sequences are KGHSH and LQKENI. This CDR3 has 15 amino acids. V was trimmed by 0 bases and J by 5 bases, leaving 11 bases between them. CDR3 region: CASSPPGTLDNEQFF. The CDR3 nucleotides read TGTGCCAGCTCACCACCCGGGACCCTTGACAATGAGCAGTTCTTC.

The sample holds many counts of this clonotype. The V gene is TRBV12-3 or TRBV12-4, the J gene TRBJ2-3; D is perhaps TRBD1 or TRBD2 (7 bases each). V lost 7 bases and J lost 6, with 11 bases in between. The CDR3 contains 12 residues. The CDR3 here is CASTQGGDTQYF. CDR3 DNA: TGTGCCAGCACCCAGGGGGGGGATACGCAGTATTTT.

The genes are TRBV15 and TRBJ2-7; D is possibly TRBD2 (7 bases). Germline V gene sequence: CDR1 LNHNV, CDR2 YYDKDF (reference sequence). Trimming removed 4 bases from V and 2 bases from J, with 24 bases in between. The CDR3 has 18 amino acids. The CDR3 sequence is CATSKTGMREGRPYEQYF. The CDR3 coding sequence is TGTGCCACCAGCAAGACAGGTATGAGGGAGGGCCGACCCTACGAGCAGTACTTC.